The 17 T cell receptor beta chains in this list originate from one sample, sequenced in a study of blood T cells in healthy people across ages. Primers used in a second PCR of about 7 to 11 cycles were a sample-barcoded 5' primer and a J-beta primer mix. TCRdb ran MiXCR on the 5' RACE reads and lists one entry per CDR3 protein. The sample includes 1.5 million to 2 million distinct CDR3 sequences, 39% of them seen just once. Specimen: blood. The receptors were sampled from a human donor in good health.

Remarks on this clonotype: One end of the junction varies from germline; a read error may be responsible. The chain couples TRBV27 to TRBJ1-2; TRBD1 matches 7 bases. Germline V gene sequence: CDR1 MNHEY, CDR2 SMNVEV (reference sequence). CDR3 length: 15 residues. The CDR3, as DNA: TGTGCCAGCAGTCTTGACAGGGACGGTAACTGTGGCTACACCTTC. Translation: CASSLDRDGNCGYTF.

The chain couples TRBV6-6 to TRBJ2-4; 9 bases fit TRBD1. Trimming at V came to 7 bases and at J to 15 bases, leaving 13 bases not matched to a gene. The V gene's germline CDR1 is MNHNY and CDR2 SVGAGI (reference sequence). The CDR3 contains 13 residues. CDR3 sequence reads: CASTITGTGFRYF. The DNA of the CDR3 is TGTGCCAGCACCATAACCGGGACAGGGTTTCGGTACTTC.

The chain carries TRBV6-2 or TRBV6-3 and TRBJ2-6; weak D call: TRBD1 (6 bases). CDR1 is MNHEY and CDR2 is SVGEGT in the germline V gene. The CDR3 is made up of 19 amino acids. Trimming took off 5 bases at V and 1 base at J, with 21 bases between the two ends. The CDR3 DNA reads as TGTGCCAGCAGTACGCGTTACAGGGAAAACTGGTCTGGGGCCAACGTCCTGACTTTC. Translated: CASSTRYRENWSGANVLTF.

The chain is built from TRBV28 and TRBJ2-7, with D perhaps matching TRBD2 (7 bases). Germline V gene data show CDR1 as MDHEN and CDR2 as SYDVKM. V lost 2 bases and J lost 1, with 15 bases in between. CDR3 length equals 16 residues. This chain's CDR3 is CASSLTGGSLSYEQYF. The DNA of the CDR3 is TGTGCCAGCAGTTTAACGGGGGGCTCTCTTTCCTACGAGCAGTACTTC.

In its sample, this clonotype was seen many times. This rearrangement joins TRBV12-3 or TRBV12-4 to TRBJ1-6; TRBD1 might be the D (5 bases). Trimming took off 2 bases at V and 8 bases at J, with 7 bases between the two ends. The CDR3 consists of 13 residues. For the CDR3, the DNA is TGTGCCAGCAGTTTATTAGGGGATTCACCCCTCCACTTT. Amino acids: CASSLLGDSPLHF.

The chain recombines TRBV5-5 with TRBJ2-5; weak D call: TRBD2 (5 bases). The tail of the sequence fits TRBJ2-7 better, so the J call may be wrong. The CDR3 has 15 residues. CDR1 and CDR2 from the germline V gene are SGHKS and YYEKEE (reference sequence). The CDR3 loop is CASNLSPRGPYEQYF. The CDR3, as DNA: TGTGCCAGCAACCTAAGCCCCCGGGGTCCCTACGAGCAGTACTTC.

Regarding this clonotype: One end of the junction varies from germline; a read error may be responsible. V gene TRBV7-2 combines with J gene TRBJ2-4, with D tentatively TRBD2 (6 bases). TRBJ2-5 matches the DNA end more closely, so the J call is doubtful. CDR3 length: 16 residues. Germline values: CDR1 SGHTA, CDR2 FQGNSA. For the CDR3, the DNA is TGTGCCGGCAGCTTAGTGGGACTGGAGGTCCAAGAGACCCAGTACTTC. Amino acid sequence: CAGSLVGLEVQETQYF.

V is TRBV7-2 and J is TRBJ1-3; D is unresolved. Per the germline V gene, CDR1 is SGHTA and CDR2 is FQGNSA. The CDR3 is 15 amino acids. Trimming stripped 3 bases from V and 0 bases from J, with 9 bases between. The CDR3 sequence: CASSFQVDSGNTIYF. The DNA for the CDR3 is TGTGCCAGCAGCTTCCAGGTAGACTCTGGAAACACCATATATTTT.

The chain couples TRBV20-1 to TRBJ2-7; D is possibly TRBD1 or TRBD2 (6 bases each). Germline CDR1 is DFQATT and CDR2 is SNEGSKA (reference sequence). Deletions cut 6 bases from V and 0 bases from J, with 21 bases between. CDR3 length: 16 residues. The chain's CDR3 is CSALGAGTRSSYEQYF. CDR3 nucleotides: TGCAGTGCCCTGGGGGCCGGGACTCGGAGCTCCTACGAGCAGTACTTC.

The chain uses TRBV20-1 and TRBJ2-1; D is ambiguous. Looked up from germline, CDR1 is DFQATT and CDR2 is SNEGSKA (reference sequence). V was shortened by 4 bases and J by 0 bases, with 10 bases between the two germline ends. The CDR3 totals 14 residues. DNA of the CDR3: TGCAGTGCTACAATCCAGAGCTCCTACAATGAGCAGTTCTTC. As protein: CSATIQSSYNEQFF.

Details on this clonotype: This sequence may be a read error, since a much larger clone differs from it by one base. The gene calls are TRBV6-5 and TRBJ1-2; 7 nucleotides align to TRBD1. V shed 5 bases and J 8 bases; nucleotides not matched to a gene: 8. The CDR3 extends over 13 amino acids. Per germline, CDR1 MNHEY and CDR2 SVGAGI. The CDR3: CASSPQTGQGYTF. The CDR3 DNA reads TGTGCCAGCAGTCCCCAGACAGGGCAAGGCTACACCTTC.

The CDR3 DNA is TGTGCCAGCAGCGTCAAGGTGGACACGGGATTTGGGGATACGCAGTATTTT. Protein product: CASSVKVDTGFGDTQYF. V and J are TRBV9 and TRBJ2-3, with D possibly called TRBD1 or TRBD2 (5 bases each). The germline gives CDR1 SGDLS, CDR2 YYNGEE. CDR3 size: 17 residues. V lost 2 bases and J 6 bases, leaving 22 bases between the germline ends.

This chain uses TRBV28 with TRBJ2-7; no clear D gene. Germline CDR1 reads MDHEN; CDR2 reads SYDVKM. This CDR3 contains 15 residues. Between the trimmed V and J ends, which lost 4 bases and 4 bases, there was a span of 17 bases. The DNA of the CDR3 is TGTGCCAGCAGTTCGTGGGGATCGGTTGAATACGAGCAGTACTTC. It encodes CASSSWGSVEYEQYF.

This clonotype was found a few times. The DNA of the CDR3 is TGTGCCAGCAGCTTAGAGCCGGGGCCGCATGTAGGCTACACCTTC. It translates to CASSLEPGPHVGYTF. The chain couples TRBV7-3 to TRBJ1-2, with D possibly matching TRBD1 (5 bases). Germline values: CDR1 SGHTA, CDR2 FQGTGA. This CDR3 contains 15 residues. Deletions cut 2 bases from V and 8 bases from J, with 18 bases between. The full variable domain, in which reference TRBV7-3 and TRBJ1-2 provide the parts outside the CDR3, is GAGVSQTPSNKVTEKGKYVELRCDPISGHTALYWYRQSLGQGPEFLIYFQGTGAADDSGLPNDRFFAVRPEGSVSTLKIQRTERGDSAVYLCASSLEPGPHVGYTFGSGTRLTVV.

This clonotype was seen ten or more times. The rearrangement uses TRBV30 and TRBJ2-4; D possibly matches TRBD1 or TRBD2 (6 bases each). The V gene lost 2 bases and the J gene lost 9 bases, with 17 bases spanning the gap. This CDR3 is built from 14 residues. Germline CDR1 reads GTSNPN; CDR2 reads SVGIG (reference sequence). The CDR3 is CAWSRGHSGGIQYF. Written as DNA, the CDR3 is TGTGCCTGGAGTAGGGGACACTCCGGGGGCATTCAGTACTTC. Looking up the rest from reference TRBV30 and TRBJ2-4 gives the full variable domain: SQTIHQWPATLVQPVGSPLSLECTVEGTSNPNLYWYRQAAGRGLQLLFYSVGIGQISSEVPQNLSASRPQDRQFILSSKKLLLSDSGFYLCAWSRGHSGGIQYFGAGTRLSVL.

V usage is TRBV10-3 and J usage is TRBJ2-5; D not certain. This CDR3 has 13 residues. Per the germline V gene, CDR1 is ENHRY and CDR2 is SYGVKD. V lost 8 bases to trimming and J lost 4 bases, with 14 bases between them. CDR3 amino acids: CAIGVLSGETQYF. The CDR3 DNA reads TGTGCCATCGGGGTGCTTTCTGGAGAGACCCAGTACTTC.

This clonotype appeared once. This chain connects TRBV2 to TRBJ1-1; D is unclear. The CDR3 totals 14 residues. Trimming removed 2 bases from V and 4 bases from J, with 11 bases in between. Germline V lookup: CDR1 SNHLY, CDR2 FYNNEI. The CDR3 sequence is CASSESWGTTEAFF. The CDR3 DNA reads as TGTGCCAGCAGTGAAAGTTGGGGAACCACTGAAGCTTTCTTT. The entire variable domain, with the rest obtained from reference TRBV2 and TRBJ1-1, is as follows: EPEVTQTPSHQVTQMGQEVILRCVPISNHLYFYWYRQILGQKVEFLVSFYNNEISEKSEIFDDQFSVERPDGSNFTLKIRSTKLEDSAMYFCASSESWGTTEAFFGQGTRLTVV.